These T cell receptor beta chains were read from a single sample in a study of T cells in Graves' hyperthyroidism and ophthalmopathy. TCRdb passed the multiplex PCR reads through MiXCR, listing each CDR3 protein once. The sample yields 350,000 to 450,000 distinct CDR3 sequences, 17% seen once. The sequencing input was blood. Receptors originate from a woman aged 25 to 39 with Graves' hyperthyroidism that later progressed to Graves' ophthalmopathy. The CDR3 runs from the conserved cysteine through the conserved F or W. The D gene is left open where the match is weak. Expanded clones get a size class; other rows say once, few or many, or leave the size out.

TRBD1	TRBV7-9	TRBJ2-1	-	CASSFVDRGSAEQFF	TGTGCCAGCAGCTTTGTGGACAGGGGGTCTGCTGAGCAGTTCTTC
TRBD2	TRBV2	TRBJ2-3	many	CAGSEGGTSLFTDTQYF	TGTGCCGGCAGTGAAGGAGGGACTAGCCTGTTCACAGATACGCAGTATTTT
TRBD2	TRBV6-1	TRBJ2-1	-	CASGPSGRAYEQFF	TGTGCCAGCGGACCTAGCGGGAGGGCGTATGAGCAGTTCTTC
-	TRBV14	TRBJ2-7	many	CASGHSSYEQYF	TGTGCCAGCGGCCACAGCTCCTACGAGCAGTACTTC
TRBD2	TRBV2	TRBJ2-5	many	CASSEELAGTQYF	TGTGCCAGCAGTGAAGAACTAGCGGGGACCCAGTACTTC
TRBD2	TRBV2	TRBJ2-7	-	CASRYSGSWDEQYF	TGTGCCAGCAGATATAGCGGGAGTTGGGACGAGCAGTACTTC
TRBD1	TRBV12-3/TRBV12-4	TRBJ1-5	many	CASSLETGVGQPQHF	TGTGCCAGCAGTTTAGAGACAGGGGTGGGTCAGCCCCAGCATTTT
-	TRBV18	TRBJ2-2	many	CASSPPNSYTGELFF	TGTGCCAGCTCACCACCGAACAGCTACACCGGGGAGCTGTTTTTT
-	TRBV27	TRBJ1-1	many	CASSPLGGGNTEAFF	TGTGCCAGCAGTCCCCTGGGTGGGGGGAACACTGAAGCTTTCTTT
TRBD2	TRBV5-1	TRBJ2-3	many	CASRRGLAGFWTDTQYF	TGCGCCAGCAGGCGGGGACTAGCGGGATTCTGGACAGATACGCAGTATTTT
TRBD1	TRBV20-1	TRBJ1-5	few	CSTHRGNQPQHF	TGCAGTACCCACAGGGGAAATCAGCCCCAGCATTTT
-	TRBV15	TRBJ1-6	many	CATSSGGDNSPLHF	TGTGCCACCAGCAGCGGAGGGGACAATTCACCCCTCCACTTT
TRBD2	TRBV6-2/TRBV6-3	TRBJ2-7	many	CASSSGLAGGRHEQYF	TGTGCCAGCAGCTCCGGACTAGCGGGGGGGCGCCACGAGCAGTACTTC
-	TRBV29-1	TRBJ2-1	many	CSVEATNEQFF	TGCAGCGTTGAAGCTACCAATGAGCAGTTCTTC
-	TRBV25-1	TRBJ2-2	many	CASSELRNGQRNPPNTGELFF	TGTGCCAGCAGTGAATTGCGTAATGGACAGCGCAATCCACCGAACACCGGGGAGCTGTTTTTT
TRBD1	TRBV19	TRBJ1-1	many	CASSPHPRDRGRDTEAFF	TGTGCCAGTAGTCCACACCCCCGGGACAGGGGGCGCGACACTGAAGCTTTCTTT